The entry that follows covers one TCR beta chain sequence. The antigen remains undetermined. The sample comes from a study of cytomegalovirus exposure and HLA in healthy donors. Study-wide results and caveats: Trimming of TCR beta V- and J-genes showed a link, identified in a later analysis, to a missense DCLRE1C variant. Cytomegalovirus status was reportedly diagnosed by the classifier with high sensitivity and specificity. A later examination showed that TCR association rates differed by HLA locus, with DRB1 most and HLA-C fewest.

The CDR3 loop spans 13 amino acids. Germline values: CDR1 SEHNR, CDR2 FQNEAQ (reference sequence). V gave up 1 base and J gave up 10 bases, with 13 bases separating them. PCR amplification relied on 60 Vbeta primers (plus 13 Jbeta primers). The authors' processing: Per a later analysis, the number of unique TCR beta chains was approximately 80 million, of which about 11 million were shared. The protocol was immunoSEQ multiplex PCR, while the TCRdb copy is restricted to in-frame clones and leaves out a portion. For V, J and clone size, that table is used; D and trimming come from the DNA. This repertoire comprises roughly 120,000 clones; its ten largest clones make up roughly 2%.

The material sequenced was PBMCs. This chain links TRBV7-9 with TRBJ1-1; TRBD1 might be the D (5 bases). The TCR was taken from a man aged 35 to 55 in good health and CMV-seronegative. In DNA form, the CDR3 reads TGTGCCAGCAGCTTAGATGGGGGGGTTCGAGCTTTCTTT. It is translated as CASSLDGGVRAFF.